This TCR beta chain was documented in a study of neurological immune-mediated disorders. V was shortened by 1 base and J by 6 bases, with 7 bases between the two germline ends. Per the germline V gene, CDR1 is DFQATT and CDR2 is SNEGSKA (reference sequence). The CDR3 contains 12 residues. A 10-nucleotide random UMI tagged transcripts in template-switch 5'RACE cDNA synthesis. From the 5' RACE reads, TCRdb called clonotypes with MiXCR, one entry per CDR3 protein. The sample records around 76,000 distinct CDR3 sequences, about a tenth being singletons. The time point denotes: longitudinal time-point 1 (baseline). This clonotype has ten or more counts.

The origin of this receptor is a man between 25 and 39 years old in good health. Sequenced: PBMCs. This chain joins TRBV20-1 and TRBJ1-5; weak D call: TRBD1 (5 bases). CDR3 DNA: TGCAGTGCTAGAGCAGGGATTCAGCCCCAGCATTTT. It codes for CSARAGIQPQHF.